The subject of this entry is one TCR beta chain. The antigen is not known. This record comes from a study of beta chain features in type 1 diabetes. Whole-study results and caveats: TCRB CDR3 length was moderately but significantly reduced in all four CD4+ subsets of Type 1 diabetes patients.

CDR1 is SQVTM, CDR2 ANQGSEA, per germline. The length of the CDR3 is 12 residues. V shed 5 bases and J shed 7 bases, with 14 bases lying between them. TCRB transcripts that were expressed got sequenced, as all of the isolated RNA had been reverse transcribed. This table comes from immunoSEQ multiplex PCR, and its TCRdb copy is limited to in-frame clones, with some not included. The table includes approximately 280,000 clones, approximately 16% detected once. The V call is TRBV29-1, the J call TRBJ1-1; no clear D. This receptor was obtained from a man in his late teens or twenties with type 1 diabetes. The sequenced sample consisted of naive CD4+ T cells from blood. In nucleotides, the CDR3 is TGCAGCGTTAGCGGGTCCCCTCTTGAAGCTTTCTTT. It specifies CSVSGSPLEAFF.